This T cell receptor beta chain derives from a study of blood T cell repertoires in COVID-19. About the research overall: From T cells, B-cell-depleted T cells, or PBMCs came the material, which was cDNA or gDNA.

As originally analysed: Amplification of reference gene primers provided the estimated nucleated cell counts. Some clones are missing from TCRdb's copy, which holds only in-frame ones; the method was immunoSEQ multiplex PCR. V and J calls and clone size follow that table, whereas D and trimming were derived from the DNA. The sample yields 120,000 or so clones, roughly 89% seen once. Per the germline V gene, CDR1 is LGHNA and CDR2 is YNFKEQ. The CDR3 length is 14 residues. V shed 4 bases and J 5 bases; nucleotides not matched to a gene: 3. This chain connects TRBV4-2 to TRBJ2-5, with 11 bases identical to TRBD2. The receptor was isolated from a man aged 35 to 55 with acute or convalescent COVID-19. Source material: peripheral blood. The CDR3 bases are TGTGCCAGCAGCCCCGGGACTAGCGGTGAGACCCAGTACTTC. It yields the protein CASSPGTSGETQYF.